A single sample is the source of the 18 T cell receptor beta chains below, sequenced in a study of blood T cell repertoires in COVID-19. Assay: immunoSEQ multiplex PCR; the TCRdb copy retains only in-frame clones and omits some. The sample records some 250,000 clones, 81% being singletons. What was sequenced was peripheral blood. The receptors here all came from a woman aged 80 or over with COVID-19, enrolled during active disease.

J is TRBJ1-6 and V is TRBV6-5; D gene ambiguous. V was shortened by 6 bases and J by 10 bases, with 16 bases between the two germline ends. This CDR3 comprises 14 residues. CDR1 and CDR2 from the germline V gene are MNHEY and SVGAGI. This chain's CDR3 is CASRISSIESPLHF. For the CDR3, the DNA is TGTGCCAGCAGAATAAGTTCTATAGAATCACCCCTCCACTTT.

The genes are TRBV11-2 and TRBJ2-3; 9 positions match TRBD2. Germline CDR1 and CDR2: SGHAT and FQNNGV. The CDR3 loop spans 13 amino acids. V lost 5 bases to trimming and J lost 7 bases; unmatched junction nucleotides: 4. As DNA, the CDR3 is TGTGCCAGCAGCGTATCTAGCGGGAATACGCAGTATTTT. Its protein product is CASSVSSGNTQYF.

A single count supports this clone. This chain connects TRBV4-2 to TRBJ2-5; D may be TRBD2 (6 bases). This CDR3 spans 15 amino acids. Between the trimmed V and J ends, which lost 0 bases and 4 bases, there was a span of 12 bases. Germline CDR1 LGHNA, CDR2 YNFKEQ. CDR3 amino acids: CASSQDKKRVETQYF. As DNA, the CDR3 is TGTGCCAGCAGCCAAGATAAAAAGCGGGTAGAGACCCAGTACTTC.

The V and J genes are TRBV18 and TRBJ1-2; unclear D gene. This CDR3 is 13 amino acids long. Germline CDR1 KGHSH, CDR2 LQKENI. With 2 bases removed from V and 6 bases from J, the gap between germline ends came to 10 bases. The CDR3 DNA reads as TGTGCCAGCTCACCAAACAGCCTTAATGGCTACACCTTC. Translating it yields CASSPNSLNGYTF.

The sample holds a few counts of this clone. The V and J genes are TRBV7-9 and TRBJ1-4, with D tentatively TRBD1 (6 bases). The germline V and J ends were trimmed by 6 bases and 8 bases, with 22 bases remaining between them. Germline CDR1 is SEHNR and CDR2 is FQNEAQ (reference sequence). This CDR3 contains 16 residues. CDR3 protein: CASSSIGGRVNEKLFF. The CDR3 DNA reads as TGTGCCAGCAGTTCGATCGGGGGGCGCGTGAACGAAAAACTGTTTTTT.

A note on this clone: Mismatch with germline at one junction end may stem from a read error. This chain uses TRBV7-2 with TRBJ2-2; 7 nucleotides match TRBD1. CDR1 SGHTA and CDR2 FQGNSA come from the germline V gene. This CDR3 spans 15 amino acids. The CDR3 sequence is CASSPQGVNAGELFF. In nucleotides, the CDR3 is TGTGCCAGCAGCCCCCAGGGGGTGAACGCCGGGGAGCTGTTTTTT.

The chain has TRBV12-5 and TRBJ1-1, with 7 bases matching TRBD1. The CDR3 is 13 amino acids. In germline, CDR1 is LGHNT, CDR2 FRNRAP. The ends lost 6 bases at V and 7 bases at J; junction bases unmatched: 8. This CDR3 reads CASGSTGVGEAFF. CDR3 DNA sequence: TGTGCTAGTGGATCTACAGGGGTCGGTGAAGCTTTCTTT.

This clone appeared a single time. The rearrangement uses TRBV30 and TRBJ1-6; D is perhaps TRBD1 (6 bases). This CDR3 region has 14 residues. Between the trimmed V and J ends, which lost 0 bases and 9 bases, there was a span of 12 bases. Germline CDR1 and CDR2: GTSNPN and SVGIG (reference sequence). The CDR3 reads CAWSVTGLFSPLHF. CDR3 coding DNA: TGTGCCTGGAGTGTTACAGGGTTGTTTTCACCCCTCCACTTT.

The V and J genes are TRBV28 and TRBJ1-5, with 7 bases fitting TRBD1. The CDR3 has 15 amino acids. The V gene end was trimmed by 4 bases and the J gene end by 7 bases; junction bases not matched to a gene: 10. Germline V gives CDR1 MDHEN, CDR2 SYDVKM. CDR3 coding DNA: TGTGCCAGCAGTTCAACGACAGGGCTGGGCCAGCCCCAGCATTTT. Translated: CASSSTTGLGQPQHF.

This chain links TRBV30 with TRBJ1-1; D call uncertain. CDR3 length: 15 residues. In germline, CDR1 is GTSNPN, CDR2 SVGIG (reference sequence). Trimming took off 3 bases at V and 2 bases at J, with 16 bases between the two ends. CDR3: CAWRVRSGGNTEAFF. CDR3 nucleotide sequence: TGTGCCTGGAGGGTGAGGAGTGGTGGAAACACTGAAGCTTTCTTT. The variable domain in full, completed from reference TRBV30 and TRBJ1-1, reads SQTIHQWPATLVQPVGSPLSLECTVEGTSNPNLYWYRQAAGRGLQLLFYSVGIGQISSEVPQNLSASRPQDRQFILSSKKLLLSDSGFYLCAWRVRSGGNTEAFFGQGTRLTVV.

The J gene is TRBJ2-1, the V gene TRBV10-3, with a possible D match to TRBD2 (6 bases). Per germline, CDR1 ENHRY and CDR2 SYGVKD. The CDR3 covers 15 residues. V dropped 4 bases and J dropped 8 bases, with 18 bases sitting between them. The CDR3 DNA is TGTGCCATCAGTGTGGGGAGGACCGCATGGGATGAGCAGTTCTTC. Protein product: CAISVGRTAWDEQFF.

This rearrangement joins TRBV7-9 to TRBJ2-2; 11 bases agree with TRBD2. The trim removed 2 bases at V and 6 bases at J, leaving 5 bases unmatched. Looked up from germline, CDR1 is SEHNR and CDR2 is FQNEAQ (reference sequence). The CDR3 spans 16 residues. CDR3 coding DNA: TGTGCCAGCAGCTTACGAGGACTAGCGGGCGCCGGGGAGCTGTTTTTT. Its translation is CASSLRGLAGAGELFF.

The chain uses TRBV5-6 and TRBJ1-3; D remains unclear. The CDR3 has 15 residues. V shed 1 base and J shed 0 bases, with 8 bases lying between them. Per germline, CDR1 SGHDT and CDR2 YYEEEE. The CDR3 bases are TGTGCCAGCAGCTTGTCCCTCGTCTCTGGAAACACCATATATTTT. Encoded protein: CASSLSLVSGNTIYF.

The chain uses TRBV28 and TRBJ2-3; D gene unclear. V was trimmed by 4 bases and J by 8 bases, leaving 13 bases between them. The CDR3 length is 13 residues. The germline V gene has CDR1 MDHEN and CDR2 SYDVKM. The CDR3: CASSSADSGTQYF. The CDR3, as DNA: TGTGCCAGCAGTTCGGCTGACTCTGGTACGCAGTATTTT.

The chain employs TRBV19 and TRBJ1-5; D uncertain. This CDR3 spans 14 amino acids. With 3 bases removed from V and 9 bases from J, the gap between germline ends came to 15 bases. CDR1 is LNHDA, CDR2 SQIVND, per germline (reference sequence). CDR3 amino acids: CASSMTAGARPQHF. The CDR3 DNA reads TGTGCCAGTAGTATGACGGCGGGAGCGCGGCCCCAGCATTTT.

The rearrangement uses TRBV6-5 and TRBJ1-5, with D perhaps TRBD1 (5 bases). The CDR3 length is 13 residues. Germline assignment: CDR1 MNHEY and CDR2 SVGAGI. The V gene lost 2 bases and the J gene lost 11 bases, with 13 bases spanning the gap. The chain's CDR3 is CASSYGAFGAQHF. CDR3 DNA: TGTGCCAGCAGTTACGGGGCTTTTGGGGCCCAGCATTTT.

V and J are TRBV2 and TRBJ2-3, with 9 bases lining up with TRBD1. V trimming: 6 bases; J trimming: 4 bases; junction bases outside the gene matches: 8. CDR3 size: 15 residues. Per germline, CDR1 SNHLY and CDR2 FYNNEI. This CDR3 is CASSLGQGRPDTQYF. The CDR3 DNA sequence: TGTGCCAGCAGCCTCGGACAGGGGCGTCCAGATACGCAGTATTTT.

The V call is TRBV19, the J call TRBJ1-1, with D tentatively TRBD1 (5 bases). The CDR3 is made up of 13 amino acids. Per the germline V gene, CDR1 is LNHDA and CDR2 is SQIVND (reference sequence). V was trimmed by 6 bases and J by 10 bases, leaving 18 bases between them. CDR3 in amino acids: CASSPIGGLGAFF. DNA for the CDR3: TGTGCCAGTAGCCCTATCGGGGGATTAGGAGCTTTCTTT. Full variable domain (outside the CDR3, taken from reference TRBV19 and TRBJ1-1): DGGITQSPKYLFRKEGQNVTLSCEQNLNHDAMYWYRQDPGQGLRLIYYSQIVNDFQKGDIAEGYSVSREKKESFPLTVTSAQKNPTAFYLCASSPIGGLGAFFGQGTRLTVV.